Listed below are T cell receptor beta chains from one sample, sequenced in a study of spatial heterogeneity in lung cancer. TCRdb passed the 5' RACE reads through MiXCR, listing each CDR3 protein once. The sample holds 39,000 or so distinct CDR3 sequences, roughly 8% seen once. The starting material was PBMCs, obtained at surgery. These receptors were obtained from a male donor with early-stage non-small cell lung cancer. Each CDR3 is given without its conserved first and last residue. The D gene is left open where the match is weak.

v_call	j_call	d_call	cdr3_aa
TRBV7-2	TRBJ2-7	-	ASSLPPGLEQY
TRBV12-3/TRBV12-4	TRBJ2-1	TRBD2	ASRGTSGIAPF
TRBV5-1	TRBJ2-3	-	ASSQQSSTDTQY
TRBV19	TRBJ1-1	-	ASRPVQDRNTEAF
TRBV6-2/TRBV6-3	TRBJ1-5	TRBD1	ASSYSIPDRGGNQPQH
TRBV6-5	TRBJ1-2	TRBD1	ASSSRTGPNYGYT
TRBV6-2/TRBV6-3	TRBJ2-1	-	ASSSTSYNEQF
TRBV5-6	TRBJ1-4	-	ASSFYSLDEKLF
TRBV6-2/TRBV6-3	TRBJ2-6	TRBD1	ASSTRGTGIGANVLT
TRBV5-4	TRBJ2-5	TRBD1	ASSDPSTGIETQY
TRBV5-5	TRBJ2-1	TRBD2	ASSLEVAGVNEQF
TRBV7-2	TRBJ2-1	-	ASSSLDTNEQF
TRBV7-3	TRBJ1-2	TRBD1	ASSPGGGMTNYGYT
TRBV7-9	TRBJ2-5	-	ASSSRAGTQETQH
TRBV30	TRBJ1-1	-	AWSGGGRNTEAF
TRBV7-8	TRBJ1-5	-	ASSLYGEEQPQH
TRBV20-1	TRBJ2-7	TRBD1	SAHRDRSSYEQY
TRBV10-2	TRBJ1-1	TRBD1	ASSSQGPGSEAF
TRBV4-1	TRBJ1-1	TRBD1	ASSHPTGGSTEAF
TRBV24-1	TRBJ2-5	-	ATSGGRTTYQETQY
TRBV27	TRBJ1-5	-	ASRLTGARNSNQPQH
TRBV12-3/TRBV12-4	TRBJ1-6	TRBD1	ASSSSGGGSPLH
TRBV5-6	TRBJ2-3	-	ASSLGTGGADTQY
TRBV7-2	TRBJ1-1	-	ASSLFAGGPNTEAF
TRBV11-3	TRBJ2-3	TRBD1	ASSLATDGTGKDTQY
TRBV10-3	TRBJ2-1	-	AISGSSADNEQF
TRBV5-1	TRBJ2-7	TRBD1	ASSLGQGYSYEQY
TRBV9	TRBJ1-2	-	ASSVATGQMGGYT
TRBV11-2	TRBJ2-5	TRBD1	ASTRGGQGETQY
TRBV3-1	TRBJ1-1	-	ASSQAPRSEAF
TRBV30	TRBJ1-4	-	ASTDSRKLF
TRBV4-3	TRBJ2-5	-	ASSQDNVPQETQY
TRBV20-1	TRBJ2-3	-	SVASVTSTDTQY
TRBV5-1	TRBJ2-2	-	ASGPGQTNTGELF
TRBV7-2	TRBJ2-5	TRBD2	ASSLDRGEETQY
TRBV18	TRBJ1-1	-	ASSPLENTEAF
TRBV14	TRBJ2-7	TRBD2	ASRLSGGPTYEQY
TRBV12-3/TRBV12-4	TRBJ2-1	TRBD2	ASSFRRRESINEQF
TRBV20-1	TRBJ2-2	TRBD1	SARPGQGLGSNTGELF
TRBV29-1	TRBJ2-3	TRBD2	SVPPESGRGDTQY
TRBV6-2/TRBV6-3	TRBJ2-7	-	ASSFLDEQY
TRBV10-3	TRBJ1-4	-	AISPVRGDEKLI
TRBV5-4	TRBJ2-5	TRBD2	ASSLNSGGPETQY
TRBV7-2	TRBJ1-2	-	ASNNHYGYT
TRBV24-1	TRBJ2-2	-	ATSDRDTGGTGELF
TRBV7-8	TRBJ1-3	-	ASSLGGPGNTIY